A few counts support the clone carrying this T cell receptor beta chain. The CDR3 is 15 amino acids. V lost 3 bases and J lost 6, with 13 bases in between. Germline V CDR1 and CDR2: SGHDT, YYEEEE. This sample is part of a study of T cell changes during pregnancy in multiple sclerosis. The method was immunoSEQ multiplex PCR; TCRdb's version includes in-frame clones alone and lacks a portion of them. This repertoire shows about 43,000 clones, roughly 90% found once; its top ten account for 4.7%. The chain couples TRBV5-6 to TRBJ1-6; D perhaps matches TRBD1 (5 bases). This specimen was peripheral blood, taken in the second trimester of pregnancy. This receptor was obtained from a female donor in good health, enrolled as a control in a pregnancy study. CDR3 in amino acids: CASSSRGVGNSPLHF. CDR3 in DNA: TGTGCCAGCAGCTCCCGGGGGGTGGGTAATTCACCCCTCCACTTT.